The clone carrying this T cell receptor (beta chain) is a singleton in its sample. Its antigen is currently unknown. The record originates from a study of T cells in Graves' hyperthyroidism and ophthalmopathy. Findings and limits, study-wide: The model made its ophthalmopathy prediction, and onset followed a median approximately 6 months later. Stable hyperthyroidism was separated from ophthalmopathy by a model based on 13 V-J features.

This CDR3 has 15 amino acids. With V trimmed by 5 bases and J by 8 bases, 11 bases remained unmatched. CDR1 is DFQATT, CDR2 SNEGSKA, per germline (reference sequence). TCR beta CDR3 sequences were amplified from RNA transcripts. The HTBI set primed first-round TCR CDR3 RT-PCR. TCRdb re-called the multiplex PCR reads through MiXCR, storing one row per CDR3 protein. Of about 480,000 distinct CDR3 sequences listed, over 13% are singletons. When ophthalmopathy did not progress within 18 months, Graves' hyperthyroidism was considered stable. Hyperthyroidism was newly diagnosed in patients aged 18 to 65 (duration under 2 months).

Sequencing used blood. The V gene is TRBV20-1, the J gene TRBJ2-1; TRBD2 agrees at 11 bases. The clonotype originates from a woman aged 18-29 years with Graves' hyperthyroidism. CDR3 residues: CSAGTGLAVIDEQFF. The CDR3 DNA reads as TGCAGTGCTGGGACGGGACTAGCGGTAATCGATGAGCAGTTCTTC.